This TCR beta chain derives from a study of T cells in Graves' hyperthyroidism and ophthalmopathy. Broader study findings: Blood also held most thyroid clonotypes expanded beyond 0.001. Stable hyperthyroidism was told apart from ophthalmopathy by a model built on 13 V-J features.

Patients were excluded because of uncontrolled infection, other autoimmune disease, pregnancy or lactation. For the diagnoses, clinical symptoms, serum thyroxine and TRAb, thyroid ultrasound and orbital computed tomography were used. The CDR3 has 12 residues. Germline V gene lookup returns CDR1 SGHRS and CDR2 YFSETQ. V was cut by 7 bases and J by 1 base, with 8 bases left in between. Amplified TCR beta CDR3 regions derived from RNA transcripts. In the first-round RT-PCR of the TCR CDR3, the HTBI primer set was used. TCRdb reprocessed the multiplex PCR reads via MiXCR and lists one record per CDR3 protein. The sample shows roughly 500,000 distinct CDR3 sequences, around 45% of them seen only once. This clonotype showed up many times. Antigen unknown.

The J gene is TRBJ1-1, the V gene TRBV5-1; D is perhaps TRBD1 (5 bases). Material: peripheral blood or thyroid tissue (not recorded which). The clonotype comes from an adult woman with Graves' disease, either hyperthyroidism or ophthalmopathy (not recorded which). The CDR3 region has the DNA TGCGCCAGCGGGGGGTCGAACACTGAAGCTTTCTTT. It codes for CASGGSNTEAFF.